The entry below describes one T cell receptor (beta chain). Original processing methods: Using reference gene primer amplification, nucleated cell counts were estimated. Assay: immunoSEQ multiplex PCR; the TCRdb copy retains only in-frame clones and omits some. V and J calls and clone size are those listed in that table; D and trimming were worked out from the DNA. The table includes roughly 140,000 clones, more than 80% detected once. The data belong to a study of blood T cell repertoires in COVID-19. Study summary: PBMCs, B-cell-depleted T cells, or T cells were the source of the cDNA or gDNA that made up the material.

The specimen was PBMCs or T cells enriched from blood (not recorded which). The clonotype originates from a woman under 30 who had been exposed to COVID-19.

CDR3 nucleotide sequence: TGCAGCGTTGTGATGGGTCGAGGAGGCACTGAAGCTTTCTTT. This codes for CSVVMGRGGTEAFF. J is TRBJ1-1 and V is TRBV29-1, with D uncertain. V dropped 4 bases and J dropped 4 bases, with 16 bases sitting between them. The germline gives CDR1 SQVTM, CDR2 ANQGSEA. The CDR3 is 14 amino acids.